One T cell receptor (beta chain) is described in this entry. This CDR3 has 14 residues. V gave up 3 bases and J gave up 1 base; unmatched junction bases: 4. Looked up from germline, CDR1 is DFQATT and CDR2 is SNEGSKA (reference sequence). This sample is drawn from a study of T-cell reconstitution after alpha-beta-depleted transplantation in children. The authors prepared the TCRbeta library with unique molecular identifiers. TCRdb analysed the PCR reads with MiXCR anew, one entry per CDR3 protein. Altogether hundreds of thousands of distinct CDR3 sequences are present, 16% being singletons, with the ten largest covering 1.1%.

The chain has TRBV20-1 and TRBJ1-1, with TRBD1 matching 8 bases. The TCR sequence derives from a human donor who donated a stem cell graft to a child with acute myeloid leukemia. The material sequenced was PBMCs from the stem cell graft donor, taken from the stem cell graft. CDR3 bases: TGCAGTGCTAGGCCCAGGGGGCCGAACACTGAAGCTTTCTTT. Residues: CSARPRGPNTEAFF.